A selection of T cell receptor beta chains follows, all from one sample in a study of T cells in localized non-small cell lung cancer. The repertoire was sequenced with immunoSEQ multiplex PCR; TCRdb's copy has only in-frame clones and lacks some. The repertoire includes almost 20,000 clones, 70% to 90% of them detected once, and about 8% sits in the top ten. The sample consisted of peripheral blood, taken before any cancer treatment. The receptors derive from a man aged 40-75 years with stage I lung adenocarcinoma. Both conserved end residues are part of each CDR3. A row's size may be missing; if present it is once, few, many or a size class.

V gene	clone size	J gene	CDR3 protein
TRBV7-2	-	TRBJ2-5	CASSLYSETQYF
TRBV9	-	TRBJ2-1	CASSPSGISANEQFF
TRBV30	-	TRBJ2-1	CAWGSGNEQFF
TRBV29-1	-	TRBJ1-4	CSVANTGTVGEKLFF
TRBV11-2	-	TRBJ2-1	CASSWSGANEQFF
TRBV7-9	-	TRBJ2-5	CASSLAGHSQETQYF
TRBV2	-	TRBJ1-1	CASSEAPRTEAFF
TRBV5-6	-	TRBJ1-4	CASSLHTGQMYSTNEKLFF
TRBV25-1	-	TRBJ2-2	CASSDNPATGELFF
TRBV7-9	-	TRBJ2-5	CASSHAQGLETQYF
TRBV5-5	-	TRBJ2-7	CASSSPRDEQYF
TRBV18	-	TRBJ2-3	CASSPSPGGVPDTQYF
TRBV9	once	TRBJ2-1	CASSVDSGGAYNEQFF
TRBV19	-	TRBJ2-3	CASMSVSTDTQYF
TRBV11-2	once	TRBJ2-4	CASSLRSGIPPQYF
TRBV29-1	-	TRBJ2-7	CSAARAAAYEQYF
TRBV4-1	-	TRBJ2-4	CASSRGERRDIQYF